These 8 T cell receptor beta chains share one sample of origin, sequenced in a study of PD-1 blockade in classical Hodgkin lymphoma (dated by TCRdb to the early 2020s). Explained via the paper, the time point label denotes: cycle 2 day 1 (C2D1) of nivolumab. Relapse after autologous stem cell transplantation had occurred in all trial patients, and cohorts A, B and C were distinguished by prior brentuximab vedotin exposure. The library was made by the immunoSEQ multiplex PCR assay. TCRdb carries this immuneACCESS record with in-frame sequences only. Its versions omit some clonotypes, under half of them owing to an unresolved V gene in the studies checked, with the rest unexplained. The sample table shows under 110,000 clones, and around 89% are seen once. 5.5% to 8.5% of the sample is taken by the ten largest. Sequenced material: peripheral blood mononuclear cells (PBMCs), taken before the second cycle of nivolumab. The source of these receptors is a human donor with classical Hodgkin lymphoma.

The sample holds one count of this clone. The chain combines TRBV11-2 with TRBJ2-7; D perhaps matches TRBD2 (5 bases). The CDR3 has 14 residues. Germline loops: CDR1 SGHAT, CDR2 FQNNGV. Trimming pared 5 bases from V and 0 bases from J, leaving 11 bases between. The DNA for the CDR3 is TGTGCCAGCAGCCCGAGGACTGACTCCTACGAGCAGTACTTC. Protein: CASSPRTDSYEQYF.

This chain links TRBV6-5 with TRBJ1-5; tentatively, D is TRBD1 (6 bases). Germline CDR1 reads MNHEY; CDR2 reads SVGAGI. The CDR3 loop spans 14 amino acids. Trimming took off 4 bases at V and 6 bases at J, with 13 bases between the two ends. This chain's CDR3 is CASSWAGASQPQHF. For the CDR3, the DNA is TGTGCCAGCAGTTGGGCAGGGGCAAGTCAGCCCCAGCATTTT.

The rearrangement joins TRBV6-1 to TRBJ2-3; 7 nucleotides match TRBD2. There are 15 residues in the CDR3. The ends lost 7 bases at V and 5 bases at J; junction bases unmatched: 12. CDR1 MNHNS and CDR2 SASEGT come from the germline V gene. The CDR3 sequence is CASMAGVVKEDTQYF. The DNA for the CDR3 is TGTGCCAGCATGGCGGGGGTGGTGAAGGAAGATACGCAGTATTTT.

CDR3 sequence reads: CASSLRTADRGSNEQYF. The CDR3 DNA sequence: TGTGCCAGTAGTCTCCGAACCGCCGACAGGGGCTCGAACGAGCAGTACTTC. V gene TRBV19 combines with J gene TRBJ2-7, with 8 nucleotides matching TRBD1. CDR1 is LNHDA, CDR2 SQIVND, per germline (reference sequence). V was pared by 5 bases and J by 5 bases, with 17 bases of the junction left unmatched. The CDR3 has 17 residues.

The gene calls are TRBV29-1 and TRBJ1-5; no definite D call. Germline CDR1 SQVTM, CDR2 ANQGSEA. The CDR3 consists of 15 residues. V lost 6 bases and J 5 bases, leaving 20 bases between the germline ends. The CDR3 reads CSVRERASQDQPQHF. For the CDR3, the DNA is TGCAGCGTCCGTGAGAGGGCCAGCCAAGATCAGCCCCAGCATTTT. The whole variable domain, remainder taken from reference TRBV29-1 and TRBJ1-5, is SAVISQKPSRDICQRGTSLTIQCQVDSQVTMMFWYRQQPGQSLTLIATANQGSEATYESGFVIDKFPISRPNLTFSTLTVSNMSPEDSSIYLCSVRERASQDQPQHFGDGTRLSIL.

This chain links TRBV19 with TRBJ2-3; D could derive from TRBD1 or TRBD2 (5 bases each). CDR3 length: 15 amino acids. Looked up from germline, CDR1 is LNHDA and CDR2 is SQIVND (reference sequence). V shed 7 bases and J shed 2 bases, with 16 bases lying between them. This CDR3 reads CASTFGAPFTDTQYF. As DNA, the CDR3 is TGTGCCAGTACTTTCGGGGCTCCTTTCACAGATACGCAGTATTTT. Using reference TRBV19 and TRBJ2-3 for the parts outside the CDR3, the full variable domain is DGGITQSPKYLFRKEGQNVTLSCEQNLNHDAMYWYRQDPGQGLRLIYYSQIVNDFQKGDIAEGYSVSREKKESFPLTVTSAQKNPTAFYLCASTFGAPFTDTQYFGPGTRLTVL.

V gene TRBV6-4 combines with J gene TRBJ2-1; TRBD2 matches 7 bases. Germline CDR1 MRHNA, CDR2 SNTAGT. CDR3 length: 15 amino acids. V shed 3 bases and J 7 bases; nucleotides not matched to a gene: 9. Written as DNA, the CDR3 is TGTGCCAGCAGTGAAAGAGCGGGGAGTACAAATGAGCAGTTCTTC. It specifies CASSERAGSTNEQFF.

This sequence joins TRBV4-1 and TRBJ2-7, with TRBD1 matching over 9 bases. The CDR3 has 15 amino acids. V shed 0 bases and J 2 bases; nucleotides not matched to a gene: 2. Germline CDR1 and CDR2: MGHRA and YSYEKL. For the CDR3, the DNA is TGCGCCAGCAGCCAAGATACAGGGGGCCCCTACGAGCAGTACTTC. Translated: CASSQDTGGPYEQYF.